This TCR beta chain was recorded in a study of blood T cell repertoires in COVID-19. Study at large: Samples taken during acute and convalescent COVID-19 were collected in the United States, Italy and Spain.

The length of the CDR3 is 14 residues. V gave up 5 bases and J gave up 5 bases; unmatched junction bases: 8. Germline lookup yields CDR1 SGHNT and CDR2 YYREEE (reference sequence). Method: immunoSEQ multiplex PCR; TCRdb's copy keeps in-frame clones and lacks some. The data contain some 110,000 clones, about 75% of them seen just once; the ten biggest clones take up around 19%. The chain links TRBV5-4 to TRBJ1-1; 8 bases are shared with TRBD1. This clonotype was obtained from a woman between 65 and 79 years old with acute or convalescent COVID-19. The source material was peripheral blood. CDR3 protein: CASRTTGGGTEAFF. DNA of the CDR3: TGTGCCAGCAGAACTACAGGGGGAGGTACTGAAGCTTTCTTT. Using reference TRBV5-4 and TRBJ1-1 for the parts outside the CDR3, the full variable domain is ETGVTQSPTHLIKTRGQQVTLRCSSQSGHNTVSWYQQALGQGPQFIFQYYREEENGRGNFPPRFSGLQFPNYSSELNVNALELDDSALYLCASRTTGGGTEAFFGQGTRLTVV.